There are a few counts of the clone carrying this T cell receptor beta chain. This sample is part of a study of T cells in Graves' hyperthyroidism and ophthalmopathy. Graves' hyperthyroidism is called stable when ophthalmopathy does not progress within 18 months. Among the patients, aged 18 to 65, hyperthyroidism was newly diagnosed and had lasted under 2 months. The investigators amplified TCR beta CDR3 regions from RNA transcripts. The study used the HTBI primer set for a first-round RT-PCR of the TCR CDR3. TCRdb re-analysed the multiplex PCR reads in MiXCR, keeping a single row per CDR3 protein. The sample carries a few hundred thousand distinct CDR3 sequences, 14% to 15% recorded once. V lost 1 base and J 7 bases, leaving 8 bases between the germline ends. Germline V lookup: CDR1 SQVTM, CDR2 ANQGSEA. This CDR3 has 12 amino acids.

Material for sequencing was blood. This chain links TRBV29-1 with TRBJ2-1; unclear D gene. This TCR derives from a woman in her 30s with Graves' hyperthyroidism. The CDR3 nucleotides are TGCAGCGTTGAAGTGGTAGATAATGAGCAGTTCTTC. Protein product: CSVEVVDNEQFF.